Presented here are 9 T cell receptor beta chains from one specimen sequenced in a study of human T cells and chemical hapten exposure (dated by TCRdb to the early 2020s). In the paper's terms, the time point label means: pre-sensitization, week 0. In light of the paper, this sample's treatment or condition label describes: therapeutic diphenylcyclopropenone sensitization with weekly scalp DPC. Receptor libraries were prepared by RACE. Sequenced on a NextSeq 500. The public reads were reanalyzed by TCRdb: fastp trimming at Q25, MiXCR alignment, in-frame beta chains only. Rows merge per CDR3 protein into single entries with the most common DNA and genes. The sample records 300,000 to 450,000 distinct CDR3 sequences, roughly 5% of which are singletons. 2.5% to 3% of the sample is taken by the ten largest. The sample here was whole blood, taken in connection with sensitization to the hapten diphenylcyclopropenone (DPC). Source of these receptors: a woman in her 50s with alopecia areata. Some clones in this sample may be carry-over from other donors' samples.

This clonotype was observed at least ten times. The rearrangement links TRBV12-3 or TRBV12-4 to TRBJ1-6; 9 bases line up with TRBD1. The CDR3 is made up of 17 amino acids. After removal of 4 bases from V and 1 base from J, the junction contained 5 bases not matched to a gene. Here the CDR3 reads CASSSRDRASYNSPLHF. CDR3 bases: TGTGCCAGCAGTTCCCGGGACAGGGCATCCTATAATTCACCCCTCCACTTT.

This rearrangement joins TRBV5-1 to TRBJ2-7; 9 nucleotides line up with TRBD2. The germline V gene encodes CDR1 SGHRS and CDR2 YFSETQ. This CDR3 contains 16 residues. V was clipped by 2 bases and J by 1 base; unmatched bases: 7. Written as DNA, the CDR3 is TGCGCCAGCAGCTTTAGTAGCGGGGGCTTTTCCTACGAGCAGTACTTC. It codes for CASSFSSGGFSYEQYF. The complete variable domain, with remaining parts taken from reference TRBV5-1 and TRBJ2-7, reads KAGVTQTPRYLIKTRGQQVTLSCSPISGHRSVSWYQQTPGQGLQFLFEYFSETQRNKGNFPGRFSGRQFSNSRSEMNVSTLELGDSALYLCASSFSSGGFSYEQYFGPGTRLTVT.

V gene TRBV7-9 combines with J gene TRBJ2-7; the match to TRBD1 covers 10 bases. CDR1 SEHNR and CDR2 FQNEAQ come from the germline V gene (reference sequence). This CDR3 region has 15 residues. V was clipped by 5 bases and J by 1 base; unmatched bases: 5. As DNA, the CDR3 is TGTGCCAGCAGCCACCCGGGACAGGGGTCCTACGAGCAGTACTTC. Protein sequence: CASSHPGQGSYEQYF.

This clonotype was observed many times. The chain recombines TRBV20-1 with TRBJ1-6; D is uncertain. Germline CDR1 reads DFQATT; CDR2 reads SNEGSKA (reference sequence). The V gene lost 6 bases and the J gene lost 7 bases, with 22 bases spanning the gap. The CDR3 sequence is 16 residues long. Here the CDR3 reads CSASLGLGYSNSPLHF. CDR3 DNA: TGCAGTGCCTCACTGGGGTTGGGATACAGCAATTCACCCCTCCACTTT.

This clonotype was recorded a few times. The chain carries TRBV9 and TRBJ1-1; no firm D call. Germline CDR1 reads SGDLS; CDR2 reads YYNGEE. This CDR3 is 13 amino acids long. The germline V and J ends were trimmed by 8 bases and 5 bases, with 16 bases remaining between them. For the CDR3, the DNA is TGTGCCAGTGGATCCCTAAGAGGGACTGAAGCTTTCTTT. Protein: CASGSLRGTEAFF.

This clonotype was seen more than once but under ten times. The chain is built from TRBV12-5 and TRBJ2-1, with 7 positions matching TRBD1. CDR3 size: 18 residues. After removal of 0 bases from V and 4 bases from J, the junction contained 12 bases not matched to a gene. The V gene's germline CDR1 is LGHNT and CDR2 FRNRAP. Here the CDR3 reads CASGLVRQGDIPYNEQFF. CDR3 DNA sequence: TGTGCTAGTGGTTTGGTACGACAGGGCGATATCCCGTACAATGAGCAGTTCTTC.

As to this clonotype: Germline and junction disagree at one end, which may indicate a read error. This chain links TRBV6-6 with TRBJ2-7; 8 positions agree with TRBD1. Per germline, CDR1 MNHNY and CDR2 SVGAGI (reference sequence). The CDR3 runs to 11 residues. For the CDR3, the DNA is TGTGCCAGCAGTTCCGGACAGGGAGAGGACTTC. Residues: CASSSGQGEDF.

This clonotype was seen only a few times. The V call is TRBV29-1, the J call TRBJ2-5; TRBD2 agrees at 11 bases. Germline loops: CDR1 SQVTM, CDR2 ANQGSEA. This CDR3 comprises 18 residues. Trimming took 6 bases from V and 0 from J; bases not matched to a gene: 15. The CDR3 loop reads CSVATLGLAERYQETQYF. In DNA, the CDR3 is TGCAGCGTCGCTACCCTGGGACTAGCGGAGAGGTACCAAGAGACCCAGTACTTC.

This clonotype was recorded a few times. J is TRBJ1-1 and V is TRBV15; possible D gene TRBD1, 6 bases. The germline V and J ends were trimmed by 3 bases and 0 bases, with 14 bases remaining between them. The CDR3 has 16 residues. The germline V gene has CDR1 LNHNV and CDR2 YYDKDF (reference sequence). CDR3: CATSREQGSVNTEAFF. Here the CDR3 DNA reads TGTGCCACCAGCAGGGAACAGGGATCGGTGAACACTGAAGCTTTCTTT.